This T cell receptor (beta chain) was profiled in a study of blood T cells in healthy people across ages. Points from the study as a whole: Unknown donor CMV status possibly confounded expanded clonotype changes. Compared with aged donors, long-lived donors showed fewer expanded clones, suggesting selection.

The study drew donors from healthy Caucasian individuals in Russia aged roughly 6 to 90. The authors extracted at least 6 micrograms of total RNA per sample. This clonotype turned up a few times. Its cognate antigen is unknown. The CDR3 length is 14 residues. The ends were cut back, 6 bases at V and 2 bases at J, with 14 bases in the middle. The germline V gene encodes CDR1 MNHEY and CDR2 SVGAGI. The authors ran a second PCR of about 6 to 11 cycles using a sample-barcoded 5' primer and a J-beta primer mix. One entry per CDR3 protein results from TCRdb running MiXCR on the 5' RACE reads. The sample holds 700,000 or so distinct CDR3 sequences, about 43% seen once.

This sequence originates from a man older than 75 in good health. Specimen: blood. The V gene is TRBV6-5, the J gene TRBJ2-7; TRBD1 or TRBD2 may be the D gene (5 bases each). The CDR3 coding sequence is TGTGCCAGCAGCCGGGACCCGGCCACCTACGAGCAGTACTTC. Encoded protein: CASSRDPATYEQYF.